This T cell receptor (beta chain) was sequenced for a study of early T cells in non-severe SARS-CoV-2 infection. Findings and limits, study-wide: Matching results from VDJdb favored anti-spike CD8 responses, leaving private and CD4 specificities undetected.

Unique molecular identifiers were attached to individual cDNA molecules. Each CDR3 protein is one row after TCRdb ran MiXCR on the 5' RACE reads. The profile shows around 50,000 distinct CDR3 sequences, about 6.2% of them singletons. This CDR3 contains 14 residues. Germline V CDR1 and CDR2: SGHTA, FQGNSA. With 3 bases clipped from V and 4 bases from J, the junction kept 3 bases outside the gene matches. Many counts were recorded for this clonotype. The target antigen is unknown. Input material: whole blood. This clonotype originated in an adult who was a healthcare worker with PCR-confirmed SARS-CoV-2 infection or an uninfected control (not recorded which). The V gene is TRBV7-2, the J gene TRBJ2-5, with TRBD2 matching 9 bases. The CDR3: CASSFGLARETQYF. The CDR3 nucleotides are TGTGCCAGCAGCTTCGGACTAGCGAGAGAGACCCAGTACTTC.